The 18 T cell receptor beta chains below were found in one sample sequenced in a study of cytomegalovirus exposure and HLA in healthy donors. Amplification used 60 Vbeta primers and 13 Jbeta primers. The assay was immunoSEQ multiplex PCR, and TCRdb's table has in-frame clones only and misses some. Of about 150,000 clones listed, 60% to 80% are singletons. Sequencing was done on a sample of PBMCs. These receptors came from a male donor in good health and CMV-seronegative.

The chain employs TRBV5-6 and TRBJ2-3; TRBD2 matches 11 bases. V lost 1 base to trimming and J lost 5 bases; unmatched junction nucleotides: 6. CDR3 length: 16 amino acids. The germline CDR1 and CDR2 sequences are SGHDT and YYEEEE. The CDR3 DNA sequence: TGTGCCAGCAGCTTGTGGGCTAGCGGGGGGATAGATACGCAGTATTTT. This gives the protein CASSLWASGGIDTQYF.

The rearrangement joins TRBV27 to TRBJ1-5; D is undetermined. The CDR3 loop spans 14 amino acids. CDR1 and CDR2 (germline): MNHEY, SMNVEV (reference sequence). Trimming pared 4 bases from V and 2 bases from J, leaving 9 bases between. The chain's CDR3 is CASSSLYGNQPQHF. The CDR3, as DNA: TGTGCCAGCAGTTCTTTATATGGCAATCAGCCCCAGCATTTT.

J is TRBJ2-1 and V is TRBV4-2; D is perhaps TRBD1 (5 bases). The CDR3 covers 15 residues. The germline V gene encodes CDR1 LGHNA and CDR2 YNFKEQ. V lost 2 bases and J 1 base, leaving 9 bases between the germline ends. The CDR3 sequence: CASSQPGLSYNEQFF. CDR3 in DNA: TGTGCCAGCAGCCAACCAGGGCTTTCCTACAATGAGCAGTTCTTC.

J is TRBJ1-6 and V is TRBV30; 8 bases match TRBD1. The CDR3 is 13 amino acids. J was trimmed by 10 bases and V by 4 bases; bases with no gene match: 6. CDR1 is GTSNPN, CDR2 SVGIG, per germline (reference sequence). The CDR3 DNA reads as TGTGCCTGGAATGACAGGGGACAGTCACCCCTCCACTTT. It is translated as CAWNDRGQSPLHF.

This rearrangement joins TRBV25-1 to TRBJ2-3; 7 positions match TRBD2. Trimming took 5 bases from V and 0 from J; bases not matched to a gene: 5. This CDR3 comprises 15 residues. Germline CDR1 and CDR2: MGHDK and SYGVNS. The CDR3 loop is CASSREGVSTDTQYF. In nucleotides, the CDR3 is TGTGCCAGCAGTAGGGAGGGCGTGAGCACAGATACGCAGTATTTT.

The chain is built from TRBV7-3 and TRBJ2-1, with D possibly TRBD1 on 5 matching bases. Germline V gives CDR1 SGHTA, CDR2 FQGTGA. The CDR3 is made up of 13 amino acids. Trimming took off 2 bases at V and 9 bases at J, with 11 bases between the two ends. CDR3 region: CASSLEQAGEQFF. CDR3 sequence (DNA): TGTGCCAGCAGCTTAGAACAGGCTGGTGAGCAGTTCTTC. The full variable domain, completed using reference TRBV7-3 and TRBJ2-1, is GAGVSQTPSNKVTEKGKYVELRCDPISGHTALYWYRQSLGQGPEFLIYFQGTGAADDSGLPNDRFFAVRPEGSVSTLKIQRTERGDSAVYLCASSLEQAGEQFFGPGTRLTVL.

The rearrangement links TRBV7-9 to TRBJ1-5, with D possibly being TRBD1 (5 bases). This CDR3 has 12 residues. Germline CDR1 reads SEHNR; CDR2 reads FQNEAQ (reference sequence). The V gene lost 5 bases and the J gene lost 6 bases, with 8 bases spanning the gap. The CDR3 spells CASSKGVQPQHF. The CDR3 region has the DNA TGTGCCAGCAGCAAAGGGGTTCAGCCCCAGCATTTT.

This chain links TRBV30 with TRBJ2-3; 9 bases agree with TRBD1. This CDR3 contains 17 residues. CDR1 and CDR2 (germline): GTSNPN, SVGIG (reference sequence). V shed 0 bases and J 4 bases; nucleotides not matched to a gene: 11. The CDR3 nucleotides are TGTGCCTGGAGTGTACTCGGACAGGGGAGGAGTGCAGATACGCAGTATTTT. Amino acids: CAWSVLGQGRSADTQYF.

This clone showed up just a few times. This sequence joins TRBV15 and TRBJ2-5, with 10 bases lining up with TRBD1. Germline V lookup: CDR1 LNHNV, CDR2 YYDKDF (reference sequence). The V gene end was trimmed by 0 bases and the J gene end by 5 bases; junction bases not matched to a gene: 6. The CDR3 length is 16 residues. CDR3: CATSREQGTGAETQYF. In DNA form, the CDR3 reads TGTGCCACCAGCAGAGAGCAGGGGACAGGGGCGGAGACCCAGTACTTC.

The chain employs TRBV9 and TRBJ2-3, with a possible D match to TRBD1 (6 bases). Trimming took 0 bases from V and 2 from J, leaving 10 bases between them. CDR1 and CDR2 from the germline V gene are SGDLS and YYNGEE. The CDR3 runs 15 residues. The CDR3 nucleotides are TGTGCCAGCAGCGTAGATGGACAGAACACAGATACGCAGTATTTT. Its translation is CASSVDGQNTDTQYF.

The rearrangement uses TRBV6-6 and TRBJ2-1; TRBD1 agrees at 7 bases. V lost 6 bases and J lost 0; bases outside the gene matches: 5. The CDR3 covers 15 residues. Germline CDR1 reads MNHNY; CDR2 reads SVGAGI (reference sequence). CDR3 sequence: CASRSGGSSYNEQFF. The CDR3, as DNA: TGTGCCAGCAGATCAGGGGGTTCCTCCTACAATGAGCAGTTCTTC.

V usage is TRBV30 and J usage is TRBJ1-1, with D tentatively TRBD1 (6 bases). Per the germline V gene, CDR1 is GTSNPN and CDR2 is SVGIG (reference sequence). V was trimmed by 3 bases and J by 1 base, leaving 18 bases between them. The length of the CDR3 is 16 residues. The CDR3 is CAWRPPGRGRNTEAFF. The CDR3 bases are TGTGCCTGGAGGCCCCCGGGGCGGGGGCGGAACACTGAAGCTTTCTTT.

V usage is TRBV7-2 and J usage is TRBJ1-2; D call uncertain. V was pared by 1 base and J by 2 bases, with 5 bases between. The CDR3 has 13 residues. The germline V gene has CDR1 SGHTA and CDR2 FQGNSA. As DNA, the CDR3 is TGTGCCAGCAGCTTAGGACACAACTATGGCTACACCTTC. This translates into CASSLGHNYGYTF.

The chain couples TRBV7-6 to TRBJ1-1, with TRBD1 as a possible D gene (5 bases). Looked up from germline, CDR1 is SGHVS and CDR2 is FNYEAQ. V dropped 1 base and J dropped 3 bases, with 9 bases sitting between them. This CDR3 contains 14 residues. The CDR3 nucleotides are TGTGCCAGCAGCTTAGGGGAGGGGTACACTGAAGCTTTCTTT. It translates to CASSLGEGYTEAFF.

V gene TRBV27 combines with J gene TRBJ2-7; 11 nucleotides align to TRBD1. There are 13 residues in the CDR3. Trimming removed 4 bases from V and 5 bases from J; junction bases left unmatched: 1. The germline V gene has CDR1 MNHEY and CDR2 SMNVEV (reference sequence). CDR3 sequence: CASSWTGGNEQYF. The CDR3 DNA follows: TGTGCCAGCAGTTGGACAGGGGGCAACGAGCAGTACTTC.

The chain combines TRBV7-9 with TRBJ2-2; D unclear. The germline CDR1 and CDR2 sequences are SEHNR and FQNEAQ (reference sequence). Trimming left V 1 base short and J 4 bases short, with 4 bases between. This CDR3 comprises 13 residues. CDR3 sequence: CASSLDSTGELFF. CDR3 nucleotides: TGTGCCAGCAGCTTAGACAGCACCGGGGAGCTGTTTTTT.

V and J are TRBV28 and TRBJ1-4; 8 nucleotides align to TRBD1. Looked up from germline, CDR1 is MDHEN and CDR2 is SYDVKM. The CDR3 has 18 residues. The junction had 12 bases not matched to a gene; V was cut back by 6 bases and J by 0 bases. The CDR3 bases are TGTGCCAGCAGCCCCCGGGACAGGTCCCCTTCAACTAATGAAAAACTGTTTTTT. Its translation is CASSPRDRSPSTNEKLFF.

V gene TRBV5-6 combines with J gene TRBJ2-1, with D possibly TRBD2 on 7 matching bases. CDR1 is SGHDT, CDR2 YYEEEE, per germline. The CDR3 runs 15 residues. V lost 5 bases to trimming and J lost 2 bases, with 14 bases between them. DNA for the CDR3: TGTGCCAGCAGAGGGGGGGGGCACCCCTACAATGAGCAGTTCTTC. Amino acid sequence: CASRGGGHPYNEQFF.